This TCR beta chain was retrieved from a study of T-cell reconstitution after alpha-beta-depleted transplantation in children. There are many counts of this clonotype. Antigen: not known. Molecular barcoding with unique molecular identifiers was used for the TCRbeta library. TCRdb analysed the PCR reads with MiXCR anew, one entry per CDR3 protein. The data show over 200,000 distinct CDR3 sequences, 11% seen once. Study results and limitations: At one year after transplant, newly produced T cells mostly accounted for T-cell counts and diversity. The origin of high day-60 TCRbeta diversity in some patients lay in surviving recipient T cells and thymic progenitors. The study reportedly traced alpha-beta T cells about two months after transplant to several hundred expanded graft clones.

Germline CDR1 reads KGHSH; CDR2 reads LQKENI. This CDR3 region has 14 residues. Trimming took 3 bases from V and 5 from J; bases not matched to a gene: 6. The material was PBMCs, obtained before TCRalphabeta/CD19-depleted stem cell transplant. The sequence was collected from a child under two years old with acute myeloid leukemia, due to receive a stem cell transplant. V and J are TRBV18 and TRBJ1-1; 7 bases are a match to TRBD1. CDR3 bases: TGTGCCAGCTCACCCCCAGGGACAGCAACTGAAGCTTTCTTT. As protein: CASSPPGTATEAFF.